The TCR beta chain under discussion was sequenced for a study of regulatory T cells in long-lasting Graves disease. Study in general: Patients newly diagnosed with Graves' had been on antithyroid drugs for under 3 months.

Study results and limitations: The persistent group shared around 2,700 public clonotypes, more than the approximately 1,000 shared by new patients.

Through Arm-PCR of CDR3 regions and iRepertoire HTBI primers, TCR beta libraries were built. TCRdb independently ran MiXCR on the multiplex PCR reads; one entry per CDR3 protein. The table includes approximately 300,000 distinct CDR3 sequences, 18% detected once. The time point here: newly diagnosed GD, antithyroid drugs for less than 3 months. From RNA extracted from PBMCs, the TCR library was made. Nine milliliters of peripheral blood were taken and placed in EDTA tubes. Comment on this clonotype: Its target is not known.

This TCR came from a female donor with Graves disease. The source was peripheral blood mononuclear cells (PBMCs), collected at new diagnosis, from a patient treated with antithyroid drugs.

The CDR3 loop is CASSGRLGLAGELFF. For the CDR3, the DNA is TGTGCCAGCAGTGGCCGCCTAGGACTCGCCGGGGAGCTGTTTTTT. V and J are TRBV12-3 or TRBV12-4 and TRBJ2-2, with a possible D match to TRBD2 (5 bases). This CDR3 comprises 15 residues. V gave up 5 bases and J gave up 6 bases, with 16 bases separating them.